This T cell receptor beta chain was identified in a study of T cells after yellow fever vaccination (dated by TCRdb to about 2019). For the study in its entirety: The SMART-Seq v4 Ultra Low Input RNA kit was used to prepare libraries from fractions with low cell numbers. The cohort comprised two healthy male donors, one aged 18 to 30 and one aged 30 to 40 years. Blood was collected at multiple timepoints before and after primary and secondary immunization, and bulk PBMC replicates and cell subsets were isolated. To follow T-cell clones before and after primary and booster YFV17D yellow fever vaccination, bulk TCR alpha and beta repertoires were sequenced over time.

The treatment or condition label corresponds to: live attenuated yellow fever vaccine strain. At every blood-draw timepoint, two biological replicates of bulk PBMCs were collected. PBMCs were isolated from peripheral blood using a standard Ficoll-Paque protocol. TriZol was used to extract RNA from bulk PBMCs, from CD4 and CD8 fractions, and from dextramer-positive and dextramer-negative fractions. TCR cDNA was made using 5'RACE template switching, a step that added a universal primer site and unique molecular identifiers. Priming of cDNA synthesis was performed from both the TCR alpha and TCR beta constant segments. Libraries were amplified in two PCR steps, with sample barcodes and sequencing adapters added in the second step. Sequencing of libraries was performed on Illumina HiSeq 2500 (2x100 bp) or NovaSeq (2x150 bp). In the authors' own workflow: Demultiplexing of reads and collapsing into UMI consensus sequences were performed with MIGEC, and V(D)J alignment was carried out with MiXCR. Vaccine-responding clonotypes were defined with edgeR using replicate PBMC samples, requiring FDR below 0.01 and a log2 fold change above 5 up to day 15. CD4 or CD8 identity was assigned to each bulk clonotype according to whether the clonotype was present at higher abundance in the sequenced CD4 repertoire or the sequenced CD8 repertoire. TCRdb took the public reads, trimmed them with fastp at Q25, ran MiXCR for clone calling and kept in-frame beta chains. Each CDR3 protein appears once, grouped with its most common genes and DNA. These V and J calls are TCRdb output, not the study's own analysis. In all, the sample holds some 400,000 distinct CDR3 sequences, and over 5% of those were seen once. The biggest ten clones account for approximately 16% of the sample.

Study-wide conclusions, independent of this receptor: Only two donors were included in the study, so the extent to which the findings can be generalized is limited. A small fraction of clonotypes appeared in both the CD4 and CD8 compartments, likely as a result of convergent recombination. Computational filtering was needed because FACS-sorted repertoires could contain abundant contaminating clonotypes from the bulk population. Most clones expanded after primary vaccination were re-detected after the booster (approximately 95% of CD4 and about 88% of CD8), suggesting broad memory maintenance. The secondary T-cell response was found to be weaker but faster than the primary response, with a peak reached on day 5 rather than on day 15.

Note on this clonotype: No antigen is known for it. The sample holds no much larger clone one base away, and base qualities are not on file.

This receptor was taken from a man aged 25-40 years who received the YFV17D yellow fever vaccine. Sequenced here: PBMCs, sampled 5 days after the yellow fever booster vaccination.

The sequence in DNA is TGTGCCTGGGGTGATTCAGCAGACAGGGTGGGCGAGCAGTACTTC. This yields the protein CAWGDSADRVGEQYF. The receptor chain draws on TRBV30 and TRBJ2-7, with 7 bases matching TRBD1. From its cysteine to its phenylalanine, the CDR3 spans 15 amino acids. Just the 45-base CDR3 DNA is kept, in frame starting at base 1. The germline V gene (reference sequence) provides CDR1 GTSNPN and CDR2 SVGIG. At the junction V is shortened by 5 bases and J by 6 bases; bases outside the gene matches: 16.